This record looks at one TCR beta chain sequence and its context. Its antigen is unknown. CDR1 is SEHNR, CDR2 FQNEAQ, per germline (reference sequence). The CDR3 contains 15 residues. Deletions cut 5 bases from V and 2 bases from J, with 12 bases between. The data derive from a study of CD8 T cells in Susac syndrome. Study results and limitations: That the number of individuals in its TCR sequencing and HLA analysis was relatively small was acknowledged by the study.

Random hexamers were used to reverse transcribe roughly 0.45 to 1 ug of RNA. TCR beta CDR3 was amplified by immunoSEQ multiplex PCR. This amplification extended across 54 Vbeta and 13 Jbeta segments. TCRdb passed the immunoSEQ multiplex PCR reads through MiXCR, listing each CDR3 protein once. This table holds about 130,000 distinct CDR3 sequences, more than 90% found once. The specimen was CD4+ T cells from PBMCs. J is TRBJ1-4 and V is TRBV7-9, with no clear D. The receptor was derived from a human donor in good health. In DNA, the CDR3 is TGTGCCAGCAGCGACGGGTTGTCTACTAATGAAAAACTGTTTTTT. Translated, it gives CASSDGLSTNEKLFF.